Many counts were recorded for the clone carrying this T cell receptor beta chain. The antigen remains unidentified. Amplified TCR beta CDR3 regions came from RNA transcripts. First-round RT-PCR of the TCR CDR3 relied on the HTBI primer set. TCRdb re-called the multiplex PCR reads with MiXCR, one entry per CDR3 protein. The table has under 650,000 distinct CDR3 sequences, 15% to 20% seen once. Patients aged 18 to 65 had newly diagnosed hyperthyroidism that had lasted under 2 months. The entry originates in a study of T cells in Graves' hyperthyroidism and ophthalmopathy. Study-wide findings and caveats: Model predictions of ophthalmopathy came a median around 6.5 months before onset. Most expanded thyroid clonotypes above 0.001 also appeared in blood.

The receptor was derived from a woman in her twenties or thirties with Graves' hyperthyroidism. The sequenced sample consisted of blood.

DNA for the CDR3: TGTGCCGTCGGACAGGGTGGCAATCAGCCCCAGCATTTT. It is translated as CAVGQGGNQPQHF. The chain couples TRBV2 to TRBJ1-5, with TRBD1 matching over 8 bases. Germline-derived CDR1 and CDR2 are SNHLY and FYNNEI. V lost 11 bases and J lost 2; bases outside the gene matches: 5. This CDR3 is built from 13 residues.